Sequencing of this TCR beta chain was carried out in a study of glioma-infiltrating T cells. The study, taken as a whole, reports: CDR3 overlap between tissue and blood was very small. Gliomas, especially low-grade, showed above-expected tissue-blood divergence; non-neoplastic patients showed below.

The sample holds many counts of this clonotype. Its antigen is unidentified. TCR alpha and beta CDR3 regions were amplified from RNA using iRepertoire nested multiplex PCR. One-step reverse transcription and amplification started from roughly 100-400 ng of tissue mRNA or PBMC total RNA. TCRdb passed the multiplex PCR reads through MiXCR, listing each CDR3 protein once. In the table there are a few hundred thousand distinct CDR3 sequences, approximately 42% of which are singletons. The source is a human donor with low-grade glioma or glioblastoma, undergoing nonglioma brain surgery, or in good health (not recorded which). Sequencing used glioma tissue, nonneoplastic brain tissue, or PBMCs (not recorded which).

The CDR3 region has the DNA TGTGCCAGCATCCGGGTGGCTAGCGGGGGATACGAGCAGTACTTC. This translates into CASIRVASGGYEQYF. The chain employs TRBV6-1 and TRBJ2-7; TRBD2 matches 10 bases. The length of the CDR3 is 15 residues. V shed 7 bases and J 4 bases; nucleotides not matched to a gene: 10. CDR1 and CDR2 from the germline V gene are MNHNS and SASEGT.